This TCR beta chain was documented in a study of shared clonotypes between healthy human individuals. Turning to the study itself: Participating donors consisted of a couple of women and a few men aged 18 to 49.

General observations from the study: A small donor pool kept down the genetic and exposure-history diversity that was represented.

Trimming pared 2 bases from V and 3 bases from J, leaving 10 bases between. Germline loops: CDR1 SGHAT, CDR2 FQNNGV. The CDR3 covers 14 residues. Original data processing: ImmunoSEQ output lacked quality scores and full-length reads, limiting matched filtering. Repertoires were generated with immunoSEQ multiplex PCR, while TCRdb's copy carries only in-frame clones and drops some. V and J calls and clone size are those listed in that table; D and trimming were worked out from the DNA. Of about 520,000 clones listed, over 70% are singletons. A remark on this clone: The antigen remains unidentified.

Adult Caucasians living in Nashville, Tennessee made up all of the donors. This sequence originates from a woman aged 40 to 50 in good health. Some clones in this sample may be carry-over from other donors' samples. The chain couples TRBV11-2 to TRBJ1-2; D may be TRBD1 (5 bases). Sequencing was done on a sample of PBMCs. In nucleotides, the CDR3 is TGTGCCAGCAGCTTATTCGGGGGGGACTATGGCTACACCTTC. Translation gives CASSLFGGDYGYTF.